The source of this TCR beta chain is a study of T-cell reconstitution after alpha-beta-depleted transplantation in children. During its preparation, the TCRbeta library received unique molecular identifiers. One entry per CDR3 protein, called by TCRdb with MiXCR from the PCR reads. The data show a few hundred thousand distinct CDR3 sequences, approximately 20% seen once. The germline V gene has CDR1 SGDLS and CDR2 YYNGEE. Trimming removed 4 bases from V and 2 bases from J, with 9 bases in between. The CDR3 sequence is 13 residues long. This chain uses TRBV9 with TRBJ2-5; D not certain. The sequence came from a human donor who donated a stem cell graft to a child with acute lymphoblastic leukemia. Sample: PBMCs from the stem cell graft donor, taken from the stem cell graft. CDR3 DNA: TGTGCCAGCAGCCCCCCCCGGCAAGAGACCCAGTACTTC. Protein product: CASSPPRQETQYF.